A selection of T cell receptor beta chains follows, all from one sample in a study of identical twins. TCRdb recomputed calls from the 5' RACE reads with MiXCR, one row per CDR3 protein. The sample includes 500,000 or so distinct CDR3 sequences, about 20% of them seen just once. The same sample was also used in a study of T cells expressing NK-cell markers.

The specimen sequenced was CD4+ T cells sorted from blood. Receptors were obtained from a woman younger than 35 in good health. CDR3s include the opening cysteine and the closing phenylalanine or tryptophan. D genes are given only for firm matches. The size field is filled for only some rows; it gives once, few, many or a size class.

>.|.|TRBV3-1|TRBJ2-5
TGTGCCAGCAGCCAAGTTCACAGGGCCCAAGAGACCCAGTACTTC
CASSQVHRAQETQYF
>few|.|TRBV20-1|TRBJ2-1
TGCAGTGCTAGTCGGGGGGCCAGTGTAAATGAGCAGTTCTTC
CSASRGASVNEQFF
>.|.|TRBV5-1|TRBJ1-2
TGCGCCAGCAGCTTAGTAACAGACAGAGGCTACACCTTC
CASSLVTDRGYTF
>few|.|TRBV6-1|TRBJ1-5
TGTGCCAGCAAGGGGAACGGCTATAGCAATCAGCCCCAGCATTTT
CASKGNGYSNQPQHF
>.|.|TRBV5-1|TRBJ1-6
TGCGCCAGCAGCTTGGCCCGGGAGGTAGGGTATAATTCACCCCTCCACTTT
CASSLAREVGYNSPLHF
>.|.|TRBV18|TRBJ2-5
TGTGCCAGCTCACCAATGCCCGGACAAGAGACCCAGTACTTC
CASSPMPGQETQYF
>once|.|TRBV3-1|TRBJ1-2
TGTGCCAGCAGCCAAGATATGGAAGGATATGGCTACACCTTC
CASSQDMEGYGYTF
>.|.|TRBV4-3|TRBJ1-3
TGCGCCACCAGCCAAGAGGGGGGAGTCTCTGGAAACACCATATATTTT
CATSQEGGVSGNTIYF
>.|TRBD1|TRBV5-1|TRBJ2-3
TGCGCCAGCAGCCTGGACAGGGGATTTAACACAGATACGCAGTATTTT
CASSLDRGFNTDTQYF
>few|.|TRBV5-6|TRBJ1-4
TGTGCCAGCAGCTTTGCGGACGGACGACAAAATGAAAAACTGTTTTTT
CASSFADGRQNEKLFF
>few|.|TRBV29-1|TRBJ1-1
TGCAGCGTTGACACAGGAATGAACACTGAAGCTTTCTTT
CSVDTGMNTEAFF
>few|.|TRBV7-8|TRBJ1-5
TGTGCCAGCAGCTCCCGGCAGGGGAGGTTGAGGAGTGATCAGCCCCAGCATTTT
CASSSRQGRLRSDQPQHF
>.|TRBD1|TRBV2|TRBJ1-1
TGTGCCAGCAGCCCGGGACAGGGAACGGGTATCGCTTTCTTT
CASSPGQGTGIAFF
>.|.|TRBV12-3/TRBV12-4|TRBJ2-3
TGTGCCAGCAGAATGGGACCTCTGGATACGCAGTATTTT
CASRMGPLDTQYF
>once|.|TRBV29-1|TRBJ2-7
TGCAGCGTACCCTACCCAGGGGGGCCCCTCTACGAGCAGTACTTC
CSVPYPGGPLYEQYF
>.|.|TRBV5-1|TRBJ2-7
TGCGCCAGCAGCTTGGAACAGGCCACCTACGAGCAGTACTTC
CASSLEQATYEQYF
>.|.|TRBV27|TRBJ2-5
TGTGCCAGCAGTTTATCGGACAGCCAAGGGACCCAGTACTTC
CASSLSDSQGTQYF
>few|.|TRBV12-3/TRBV12-4|TRBJ2-5
TGTGCCAGCAGTATTGGGGGGCTCCGGGAGACCCAGTACTTC
CASSIGGLRETQYF
>few|.|TRBV7-2|TRBJ2-2
TGTGCCAGCAGCCGCCTCGGGCCTACTAATGCCGGGGAGCTGTTTTTT
CASSRLGPTNAGELFF
>many|TRBD2|TRBV20-1|TRBJ2-7
TGCAGTGCTAGCCGGGTCGGGGGGTACTACGAGCAGTACTTC
CSASRVGGYYEQYF
>few|TRBD2|TRBV7-2|TRBJ2-7
TGTGCCAGCAGACGTTCTAGCGGCCCCTACGAGCAGTACTTC
CASRRSSGPYEQYF
>once|.|TRBV20-1|TRBJ2-3
TGCAGCCAAAAGGGGTTAGGCACAGATACGCAGTATTTT
CSQKGLGTDTQYF
>.|.|TRBV7-2|TRBJ1-5
TGTGCCAGCAGTTACGGGTCCATGGGCAATCAGCCCCAGCATTTT
CASSYGSMGNQPQHF
>.|.|TRBV20-1|TRBJ2-1
TGCAGTGCTCGACCCCCCCTTTTTAGGATTAGGGATGAGCAGTTCTTC
CSARPPLFRIRDEQFF
>many|.|TRBV12-3/TRBV12-4|TRBJ2-7
TGTGCCAGCAGTTTACGATCCTACGAGCAGTACTTC
CASSLRSYEQYF
>.|.|TRBV10-2|TRBJ2-2
TGCGCCAGCAGTGAAAATCTAAGGGGCACCGGGGAGCTGTTTTTT
CASSENLRGTGELFF
>few|.|TRBV5-1|TRBJ2-3
TGCGCCAGCAGCCGCACCGAAGGGTCAGATACGCAGTATTTT
CASSRTEGSDTQYF
>.|.|TRBV4-2|TRBJ2-7
TGTGCCAGCAGCCGTTCCCAGGGGCCCGGTTACGAGCAGTACTTC
CASSRSQGPGYEQYF
>few|TRBD2|TRBV5-1|TRBJ2-7
TGCGCCAGCAGCTCCCGGCGGGGGGACTACGAGCAGTACTTC
CASSSRRGDYEQYF
>.|.|TRBV20-1|TRBJ1-5
TGCAGTGCTAGAGCCACAATGGGAAATGCCAATCAGCCCCAGCATTTT
CSARATMGNANQPQHF
>.|TRBD1|TRBV20-1|TRBJ1-2
TGCAGTGCTAGGGACAGGGGCCCGGCTAACTATGGCTACACCTTC
CSARDRGPANYGYTF
>few|.|TRBV12-3/TRBV12-4|TRBJ2-5
TGTGCCAGCAGTTTTGAACGGGGGTATGAGACCCAGTACTTC
CASSFERGYETQYF
>few|TRBD2|TRBV11-2|TRBJ2-5
TGTGCCAGCAGCTTAGAACGCGGGGGAGGGGAGACCCAGTACTTC
CASSLERGGGETQYF
>.|TRBD2|TRBV20-1|TRBJ2-7
TGCAGTGCTAGATACGTCCTTAGCGGGAGCTACGAGCAGTACTTC
CSARYVLSGSYEQYF
>.|.|TRBV12-3/TRBV12-4|TRBJ2-6
TGTGCCAGCAGTATACATGCCTCTGGGGCCAACGTCCTGACTTTC
CASSIHASGANVLTF
>few|.|TRBV29-1|TRBJ1-5
TGCAGCGTTGGGATTCACAATCAGCCCCAGCATTTT
CSVGIHNQPQHF
>.|TRBD2|TRBV6-5|TRBJ2-3
TGTGCCAGCAGTTACTCTAGCGGGAGGGGCACAGATACGCAGTATTTT
CASSYSSGRGTDTQYF
>many|.|TRBV29-1|TRBJ2-1
TGCAGCGTTGAAAAGGGGAGATCCTACAATGAGCAGTTCTTC
CSVEKGRSYNEQFF
>.|TRBD2|TRBV6-4|TRBJ2-1
TGTGCCAGCAGTGTAGCGGGGACCTCCTACAATGAGCAGTTCTTC
CASSVAGTSYNEQFF
>.|.|TRBV20-1|TRBJ1-1
TGCAGTGCTAGACATGGCATGAACACTGAAGCTTTCTTT
CSARHGMNTEAFF
>.|.|TRBV6-5|TRBJ1-3
TGTGCCAGCAGTTCCCCACTGGGAAACACCATATATTTT
CASSSPLGNTIYF
>.|TRBD2|TRBV7-9|TRBJ2-1
TGTGCCAGCAGATCCAGCGGGAGGCCCTACAATGAGCAGTTCTTC
CASRSSGRPYNEQFF
>.|.|TRBV5-5|TRBJ1-6
TGTGCCAGCAGCTTGTATGTTATTTCACCCCTCCACTTT
CASSLYVISPLHF
>few|TRBD1|TRBV7-2|TRBJ1-2
TGTGCCAGCAGCTTAGTCGGACAGGGGTACACCTTC
CASSLVGQGYTF
>few|.|TRBV7-8|TRBJ1-2
TGTGCCAGCAGCCCAAACCTCCCGAAACCCTATGGCTACACCTTC
CASSPNLPKPYGYTF
>few|TRBD2|TRBV7-9|TRBJ2-1
TGTGCCAGCAGCTTAAACGCGGGGGGATTCACGGATGAGCAGTTCTTC
CASSLNAGGFTDEQFF
>.|TRBD1|TRBV5-1|TRBJ2-1
TGCGCCAGCAGCTTGGGGACAGGGGAGGATGAGCAGTTCTTC
CASSLGTGEDEQFF
>.|TRBD1|TRBV5-1|TRBJ1-1
TGCGCCAGCAGCTTGGCGAGACAGGGGAGGATTCGGAGAGGCACTGAAGCTTTCTTT
CASSLARQGRIRRGTEAFF
>.|.|TRBV10-3|TRBJ2-7
TGTGCCATCAGTGAGTCAGGCGGGAACGAGCAGTACTTC
CAISESGGNEQYF
>few|.|TRBV20-1|TRBJ2-3
TGCAGTGCTAGAGTACGAGGATCTAGCACAGATACGCAGTATTTT
CSARVRGSSTDTQYF